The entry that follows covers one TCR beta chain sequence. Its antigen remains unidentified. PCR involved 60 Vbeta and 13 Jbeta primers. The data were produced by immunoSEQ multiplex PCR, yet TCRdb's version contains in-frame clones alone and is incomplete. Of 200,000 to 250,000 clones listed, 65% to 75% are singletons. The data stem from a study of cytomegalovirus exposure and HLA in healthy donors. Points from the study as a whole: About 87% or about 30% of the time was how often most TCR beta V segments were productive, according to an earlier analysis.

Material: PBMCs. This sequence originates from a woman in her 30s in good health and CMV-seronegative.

CDR3 amino acids: CASSIRVATQPQHF. DNA of the CDR3: TGTGCCAGTAGTATCCGGGTGGCTACTCAGCCCCAGCATTTT. The chain combines TRBV19 with TRBJ1-5; D is unresolved. The CDR3 has 14 amino acids. Germline loops: CDR1 LNHDA, CDR2 SQIVND (reference sequence). Between the trimmed V and J ends, which lost 3 bases and 6 bases, there was a span of 12 bases.